This is a list of T cell receptor beta chains from one sample in a study of T cell responses to AZD1222 COVID-19 vaccine. Assay: immunoSEQ multiplex PCR; the TCRdb copy retains only in-frame clones and omits some. Among about 180,000 clones, around 90% were seen once, and the ten largest hold about 1.9%. The sequencing here drew on peripheral blood, taken 28 days after the second AZD1222 dose. The receptors come from an adult who received the AZD1222 COVID-19 vaccine. Both conserved end residues are part of each CDR3. D genes are given only for firm matches. Not every row has a clone size; where given, it reads once, few, many or a size class.

size: -
J: TRBJ2-5
D: -
V: TRBV5-1
CDR3: CASSISGVQETQYF
DNA: TGCGCCAGCAGCATCTCCGGGGTCCAAGAGACCCAGTACTTC

size: -
J: TRBJ1-4
D: -
V: TRBV7-2
CDR3: CASSLGAMNEKLFF
DNA: TGTGCCAGCAGCTTAGGAGCTATGAATGAAAAACTGTTTTTT

size: -
J: TRBJ1-2
D: -
V: TRBV28
CDR3: CASSFWGGAYGYTF
DNA: TGTGCCAGCAGTTTTTGGGGGGGCGCCTATGGCTACACCTTC

size: -
J: TRBJ2-2
D: -
V: TRBV6-5
CDR3: CASSYSGPNTGELFF
DNA: TGTGCCAGCAGTTACAGTGGCCCGAACACCGGGGAGCTGTTTTTT

size: -
J: TRBJ2-7
D: -
V: TRBV11-1
CDR3: CASSVDSQSSYEQYF
DNA: TGTGCCAGCAGCGTAGACAGTCAAAGCTCCTACGAGCAGTACTTC

size: few
J: TRBJ2-2
D: -
V: TRBV29-1
CDR3: CSVEIAVGTGELFF
DNA: TGCAGCGTTGAGATTGCCGTGGGGACCGGGGAGCTGTTTTTT

size: -
J: TRBJ2-1
D: TRBD1
V: TRBV25-1
CDR3: CASSDRRDRENNEQFF
DNA: TGTGCCAGCAGTGATAGGAGGGACAGGGAGAACAATGAGCAGTTCTTC

size: -
J: TRBJ1-2
D: TRBD1
V: TRBV18
CDR3: CASSREGQGVSGYTF
DNA: TGTGCCAGCTCACGAGAGGGACAGGGAGTAAGCGGCTACACCTTC

size: -
J: TRBJ1-2
D: -
V: TRBV2
CDR3: CASKADVYGYTF
DNA: TGTGCCAGCAAGGCGGACGTATATGGCTACACCTTC

size: -
J: TRBJ2-2
D: -
V: TRBV7-3
CDR3: CASRPSIGTRETGELFF
DNA: TGTGCCAGCAGGCCGTCTATTGGGACCCGAGAGACCGGGGAGCTGTTTTTT